The clone carrying this T cell receptor (beta chain) has a count of ten or more. What it recognizes is unknown. This sample was included in a study of T cells in Graves' hyperthyroidism and ophthalmopathy. The length of the CDR3 is 12 residues. The V and J ends lost 5 bases and 9 bases respectively, with 11 bases between them. Exclusion followed for patients with uncontrolled infection, other autoimmune disease, pregnancy or lactation. Each 10 ml fresh peripheral blood draw supplied the PBMCs. Notes on the study in general: Blood held most thyroid clonotypes expanded above 0.001 frequency. A median around six months before onset, the model predicted ophthalmopathy.

Amplified regions were TCR beta CDR3 sequences from RNA transcripts. With the HTBI primer set, the TCR CDR3 went through a first round of RT-PCR. TCRdb independently ran MiXCR on the multiplex PCR reads; one entry per CDR3 protein. The table lists 500,000 to 600,000 distinct CDR3 sequences, around 20% of them singletons, with around 50% in the top ten. The chain couples TRBV12-3 or TRBV12-4 to TRBJ2-1, with D unclear. The receptor's source is a man in his forties or fifties with Graves' ophthalmopathy. Source material: blood. Here the CDR3 reads CASSILWTEQFF. The CDR3 coding sequence is TGTGCCAGCAGTATCCTTTGGACTGAGCAGTTCTTC.